This T cell receptor (beta chain) is from a study of beta chain features in type 1 diabetes (dated by TCRdb to the late 2010s). Looking at the study overall: Mean age, gender distribution, total cell number and subset yield were not different between patients and healthy donors. A total of approximately 100 million sorted cells were examined across all samples, and the number of cells per subset was strongly correlated with RNA yield. The study compared TCRB repertoires of sorted circulating CD4+ T cell subsets between recently diagnosed type 1 diabetes patients and matched healthy donors. Naive and central memory subsets were obtained from all 28 donors, but regulatory and stem cell-like memory subsets were isolated from only 8 patients and about 8 healthy donors.

Trimming accounts for 4 bases at V and 9 bases at J, while the number of junction bases matched to no gene is 5. For CDR1 and CDR2, the germline V gene lists SGHTA and FQGNSA. The CDR3 starts with the cysteine, ends with the phenylalanine, and has 13 residues. CDR3 DNA only is kept here, 39 bases in frame from base 1. Study-wide conclusions, independent of this receptor: Naive, central memory and regulatory TCRB repertoires appeared more similar among patients than among healthy donors. A moderate but significant shortening of TCRB CDR3 length was observed in type 1 diabetes patients in all four CD4+ subsets. Because cDNA was sequenced instead of genomic DNA, activated cells with high expression could be over-represented, although the groups did not differ in activation or CD3 levels. PCR might favor shorter templates, but patient and control samples were amplified and corrected together, so any skew would affect both groups equally. Because the HLA sub-analyses included only small numbers of individuals, any influence of HLA type on TCRB rearrangement was left unresolved. Fewer insertions and more nucleotide deletions at VDJ recombination sites were observed in patients with type 1 diabetes, implying thymic rearrangement abnormalities.

This clone showed up many times. Its antigen has not been determined. Base-call qualities are not available, and no considerably larger clone is one nucleotide away. The entire isolated RNA was reverse transcribed using the High Capacity cDNA Reverse Transcription Kit, and thus expressed TCRB transcripts were sequenced. Deep immunoSEQ sequencing was applied to naive, central memory and regulatory T cell samples, giving an average of about 3.4 million total reads per sample. Sorted cells were lysed in RLT buffer, and RNA was extracted using DNase-treated RNeasy Micro or Mini kits according to cell number. Each cell subset was processed separately to prevent cross-contamination, with patient and healthy donor samples processed together. The immunoSEQ multiplex PCR was used to amplify TCRB sequences from cDNA, generating 87-bp fragments that spanned the CDR3 region. Amplicons were sequenced on the Illumina HiSeq platform. As for the original processing: Synthetic template baselines were used to correct PCR bias computationally, reads within Hamming distance 2 were collapsed together, and singletons that could not be merged were discarded. Reads were aligned against IMGT to assign V, D and J genes, CDR3 length and insertions or deletions at six rearrangement sites. Clonotype counts were normalized to sorted cell number within each subset before computing true diversity and Gini coefficients with the tcR R package. The overlap coefficient, calculated on TCRB nucleotide sequences, was used to quantify repertoire sharing. TCRdb obtained this table from immuneACCESS and retained in-frame rearrangements with V and J assigned. These tables miss some clones; where compared with another copy, unresolved V genes account for less than half of the shortfall, and the remainder is unexplained. The DNA gave D and trimming, while V, J and clone size come from that table. This sample is represented by fewer than 400,000 clones; less than 10% of them were singletons. Of the sample, 0.44% is held by the ten largest clones.

From each donor, a single peripheral blood sample of around 120 mL on average was drawn into heparinised tubes. A BD FACSAria II was used to sort naive, central memory, regulatory and stem cell-like memory CD4+ T cells with a panel that included CD45RO, CCR7, CD25, CD127, CD95 and CD27. All sorted populations exceeded 98% purity. Right away, PBMCs were isolated by Lymphoprep density gradient centrifugation and were stained directly, with no culture step. Samples were stained and sorted in pairs, with one healthy donor and one patient per experiment, so that batch effects were minimized. The sequence derives from a woman between 18 and 29 years old in good health. The chain was built from TRBV7-2 and TRBJ2-1, with TRBD2 matching 8 junction bases. The specimen was central memory CD4+ T cells from blood. CDR3 sequence: CASSSTSVGEQFF. Read as DNA, the sequence is TGTGCCAGCAGCTCGACTAGCGTGGGTGAGCAGTTCTTC.